This entry features one TCR beta chain sequence. Each patient gave between 1 and 8 samples of peripheral blood mononuclear cells, which were collected pretreatment and during treatment. TCRdb keeps only in-frame clones here, not all; method: immunoSEQ multiplex PCR. Of about 37,000 clones listed, 70% to 85% are singletons. The sample is drawn from a study of PD-L1 blockade in urothelial cancer. Study details: Patients commenced intravenous atezolizumab, 1,200 mg every 3 weeks, around 2014.

Trimming shortened V by 5 bases and J by 1 base, and 15 bases separated the two germline ends. Germline-derived CDR1 and CDR2 are MDHEN and SYDVKM. CDR3 length: 16 amino acids. The genes are TRBV28 and TRBJ2-1; D is perhaps TRBD1 (7 bases). The sample was PBMCs, taken around atezolizumab (anti-PD-L1) treatment. This clonotype originated in a man aged 55 to 70 with urothelial cancer. CDR3 amino acids: CASSNPPGGSYNEQFF. In DNA, the CDR3 is TGTGCCAGCAGTAACCCACCAGGGGGGTCCTACAATGAGCAGTTCTTC.